The T cell receptor (beta chain) described here comes from a study of blood T cell repertoires in COVID-19 (dated by TCRdb to between 2020 and 2021). Background for the entire study: The collaborator samples originated in the United States, Italy and Spain and spanned the acute and convalescent phases of COVID-19. The material from the prospective study consisted of cDNA or gDNA derived from T cells, B-cell-depleted T cells, or PBMCs. Subjects who had been exposed to COVID-19, were actively infected with it, or had recovered from it provided the deeply sampled blood TCRbeta repertoires that made up the dataset. The repertoires were made available in a free public database intended to serve as a resource for research on the immune response to SARS-CoV-2. Samples came from the ongoing ImmuneRACE study (first 160 participants) plus 1,254 subjects from 6 global collaborators. Nearly every sample came with metadata listing a de-identified subject ID, COVID-19 status, age in years and sex. Where HLA class I and class II types were available, the types were taken from metadata supplied by the sample provider, not from assay-based typing.

The CDR3 holds 12 amino acids from the cysteine to the phenylalanine. Only the CDR3 region is kept as DNA, spanning 36 bases read in frame from base 1. The germline V gene gives CDR1 as MDHEN and CDR2 as SYDVKM. The V end loses 3 bases and the J end loses 7 bases, and a stretch of 10 bases separates them. Concerning this clone itself: Its antigen remains unidentified. Per-base qualities were not stored, and no clone one base away is much larger.

General findings and caveats noted by the study authors: How much clinical and demographic metadata was included differed by source and by participant, and the metadata was provided uncurated.

The immunoSEQ Assay, a bias-controlled multiplex PCR, was used to amplify TCRbeta CDR3 regions from genomic DNA. Per the original workflow: Within the assay, amplification of reference gene primers was used to estimate how many nucleated cells each sample contained. To quantify the absolute abundance of each unique TCRbeta CDR3 rearrangement, sequence reads were collapsed and filtered. For each sample, productive Simpson clonality was calculated as the square root of Simpson's diversity index over productive rearrangements. TCRdb took this table from immuneACCESS and kept in-frame rearrangements with V and J called. Such tables lack part of the clones; where checked against another copy, unresolved V genes explain under half of the gap, and the rest is unexplained. V and J calls and clone size are as listed in that table; D and trimming were resolved from the DNA. The sample data list around 290,000 clones, and more than 75% of these were observed just once. The ten top clones hold less than 9.5% of the sample.

Another Seattle source contributed samples from volunteer blood donors who had recovered from COVID-19. Whole blood was collected in K2EDTA tubes by collaborating institutions according to the institutions' own protocols. For TCRbeta analysis, collaborators shipped samples as frozen whole blood, isolated PBMCs, or DNA extracted from either of those sample types. The material sequenced was peripheral blood. This receptor chain uses TRBV28 and TRBJ2-7, with a tentative D gene TRBD1 over 5 matching bases. This clonotype was sampled from a woman aged 50 to 60 who had recovered from COVID-19. The sequenced DNA is TGTGCCAGCAGTTTTAGGCAGGGTGAGCAGTACTTC. It translates as CASSFRQGEQYF.